Shown below are 3 T cell receptor beta chains from a single sample sequenced in a study of T cells after yellow fever vaccination. TCRdb recomputed calls from the 5' RACE reads with MiXCR, one row per CDR3 protein. The sample lists 230,000 or so distinct CDR3 sequences; about 7% were seen once. The sample was CD4+ T cells sorted from PBMCs, taken on the day of the yellow fever booster vaccination. The source is a man in his thirties or forties who received the YFV17D yellow fever vaccine.

This clonotype was detected a few times. The rearrangement links TRBV12-3 or TRBV12-4 to TRBJ2-1; 9 nucleotides line up with TRBD1. The CDR3 totals 16 residues. Trimming removed 0 bases from V and 8 bases from J; junction bases left unmatched: 8. CDR3 sequence (DNA): TGTGCCAGCAGTTTAGCGCCGGGACAGGGTTTCTATGAGCAGTTCTTC. As protein: CASSLAPGQGFYEQFF.

This chain uses TRBV12-3 or TRBV12-4 with TRBJ2-1; D ambiguous. The CDR3 totals 12 residues. V lost 3 bases to trimming and J lost 6 bases, with 6 bases between them. The CDR3 DNA sequence: TGTGCCAGCAGTTTTTTCCCCAATGAGCAGTTCTTC. Translation gives CASSFFPNEQFF.

CDR3 in amino acids: CASSQGTGHYNEQFF. CDR3 DNA sequence: TGTGCCAGCAGCCAGGGGACAGGGCATTACAATGAGCAGTTCTTC. V usage is TRBV3-1 and J usage is TRBJ2-1, with 9 bases identical to TRBD1. This CDR3 has 15 amino acids. The V segment lost 3 bases and the J segment 4 bases; nucleotides outside the gene matches: 4. Per germline, CDR1 LGHDT and CDR2 YNNKEL (reference sequence).